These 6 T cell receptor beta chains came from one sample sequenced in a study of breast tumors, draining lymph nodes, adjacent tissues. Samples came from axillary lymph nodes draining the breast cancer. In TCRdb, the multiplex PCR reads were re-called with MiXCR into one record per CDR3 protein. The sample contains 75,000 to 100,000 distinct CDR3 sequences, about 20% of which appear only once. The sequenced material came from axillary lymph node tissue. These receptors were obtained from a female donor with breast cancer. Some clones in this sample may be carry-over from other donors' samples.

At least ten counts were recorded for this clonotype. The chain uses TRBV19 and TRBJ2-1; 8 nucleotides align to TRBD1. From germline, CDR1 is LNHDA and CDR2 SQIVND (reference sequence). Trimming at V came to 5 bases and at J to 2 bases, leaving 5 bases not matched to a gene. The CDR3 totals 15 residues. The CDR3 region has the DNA TGTGCCAGTAGTTCCGGGACAGGCCCCTACAATGAGCAGTTCTTC. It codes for CASSSGTGPYNEQFF.

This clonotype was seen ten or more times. CDR3 in amino acids: CASSESLAGEGEQFF. In DNA form, the CDR3 reads TGCGCCAGCAGTGAGTCGCTAGCGGGAGAAGGAGAGCAGTTCTTC. V gene TRBV10-1 combines with J gene TRBJ2-1; 10 positions match TRBD2. Trimming cost V 0 bases and J 10 bases; bases outside gene matches: 6. The germline V gene has CDR1 WNHNN and CDR2 SYGVQD (reference sequence). This CDR3 has 15 amino acids.

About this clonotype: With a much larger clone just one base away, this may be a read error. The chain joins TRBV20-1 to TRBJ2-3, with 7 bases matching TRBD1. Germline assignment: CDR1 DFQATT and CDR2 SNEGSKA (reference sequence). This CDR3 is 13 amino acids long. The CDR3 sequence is CSAVGQHTDTRYF. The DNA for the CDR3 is TGCAGTGCTGTGGGACAGCACACAGATACGCGGTATTTT.

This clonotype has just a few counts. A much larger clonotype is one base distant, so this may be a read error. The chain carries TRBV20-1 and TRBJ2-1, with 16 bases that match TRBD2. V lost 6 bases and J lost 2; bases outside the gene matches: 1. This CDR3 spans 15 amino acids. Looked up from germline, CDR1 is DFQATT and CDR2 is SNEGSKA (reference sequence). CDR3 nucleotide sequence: TGCAGTGCGGGGACTAGCGGGGGGGCCTACAATGAGCAGTTCTTC. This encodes CSAGTSGGAYNEQFF.

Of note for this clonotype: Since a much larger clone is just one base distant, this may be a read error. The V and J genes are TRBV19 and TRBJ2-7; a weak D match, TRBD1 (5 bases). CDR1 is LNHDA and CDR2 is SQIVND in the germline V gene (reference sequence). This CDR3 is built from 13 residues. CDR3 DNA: TGTGCCAGCGGACATAAAGGATCCTGCGAGCAGTACTTC. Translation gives CASGHKGSCEQYF.

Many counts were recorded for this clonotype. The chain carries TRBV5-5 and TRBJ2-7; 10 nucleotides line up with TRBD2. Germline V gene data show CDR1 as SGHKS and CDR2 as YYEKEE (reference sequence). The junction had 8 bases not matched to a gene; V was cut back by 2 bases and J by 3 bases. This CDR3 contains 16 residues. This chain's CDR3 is CASSLGRLAGDYEQYF. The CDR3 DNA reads TGTGCCAGCAGCTTAGGTCGTCTAGCGGGGGACTACGAGCAGTACTTC.